This TCR beta chain came from a study of cytomegalovirus exposure and HLA in healthy donors (dated by TCRdb to about 2017). Study-wide context: An earlier analysis of approximately 640 of the donors reported 276 Gb of sequence data and some 120 million unique TCR beta sequences from some 180 million T cells. The later analysis used no new phenotypic data to find candidate immune exposures, relying instead on TCR beta sequences and their occurrence across donors. A later genetic analysis took genome-wide SNP genotypes for about three fifths of the 666 donors and used that subset as a discovery cohort. Donor age, sex, ethnicity and CMV serostatus were compiled together with the repertoire data. Along with the approximately 650-subject first cohort, a separate validation cohort of over 90 different subjects was used. A later analysis re-examined previously published TCR beta repertoires from 610 or so donors and added high-resolution HLA genotyping to investigate patterns of TCR occurrence. To predict cytomegalovirus infection status, the study combined high-throughput TCR immunosequencing, statistical association of individual TCRs with disease status, and machine learning. Class I and class II HLA loci were covered by the typing at four-digit resolution. Across 398 genotyped donors of the cohort, an average of roughly 250,000 unique TCR beta nucleotide sequences per donor were sequenced, and roughly a sixth of those sequences were non-productive. The study aimed to test whether cataloging public T cell receptors could reveal signatures of past pathogen exposure. Because of strong linkage in the cohort, roughly five DR-DQ haplotypes were treated as single units for association and clustering. An early release that covered roughly 600 HLA-typed donors contained about 300 gigabases of sequencing data and about 93 million unique TCR sequences. The number of donors typed differed by locus, with roughly 620-630 for A, B, C, DRB1 and DQB1, about 500 for DQA1, over 600 for DPA1, and around 430 for DPB1. An earlier analysis of approximately 640 of the donors applied high-throughput TCR beta sequencing to assess whether each TCR beta V gene segment acted as functional or pseudogenic. Of the 300 to 450 genotyped donors, 65% to 90% were placed in the genetic ancestry cluster associated with self-reported Caucasian donors. The study used immunosequencing to profile the T cell repertoires of about 670 subjects and linked those repertoires to cytomegalovirus serostatus. All discovery cohort repertoires had been generated using a single sequencing platform.

Here is what the overall study found, with its caveats: Some IMGT-functional V segments, including TRBV6-2 and TRBV6-3, could not be told apart with the 87-base-pair reads, so those segments were excluded. Specific HLA alleles were associated with over 15,000 TCR beta sequences at a false discovery rate of 0.05 in a later analysis. In vitro tests confirmed that three of the cytomegalovirus-associated TCR beta chains recognize cytomegalovirus antigens. A later analysis found that most CMV-associated TCR beta chains appeared HLA-restricted, with HLA associations seemingly driven largely by CMV exposure. Over 15 rarely observed V segments, including chromosome 9 orphons, were excluded from the earlier analysis of several hundred of the donors because counts were too low. The authors suggested that the approach could potentially be generalized to other disease states and immunological phenotypes. Compared with the 666-donor mean, donors in an Asian-associated ancestry cluster had fewer N-insertions in productive TCRs, according to a later genetic analysis. A later analysis found that HLA-associated TCR beta chains were more clonally expanded and had lower generation probabilities than equally common non-associated chains. This cohort had only TCR beta chains sequenced, and the lack of alpha or paired-chain data limited which features could be detected. Across donors, most TCR sequences were observed very rarely, whereas some public TCRs were present in many individuals. In both the original and validation cohorts, the classifier was reported to diagnose cytomegalovirus status with high specificity and sensitivity. In an earlier analysis of some 500 of the donors, most TCR beta V segments appeared in productive rearrangements about 87% or about 30% of the time, broadly matching IMGT annotations. Correlated functional status among segregating V segments might be attributable to linkage disequilibrium, but an unknown experimental factor could not be ruled out. A further reported finding was that TCR beta sequences accurately predicted the HLA-A and HLA-B alleles for most subjects in the first cohort. In the study, around 160 TCR beta chains were listed as associated with cytomegalovirus. Roughly uniform sequencing depth across donors was assumed in presence/absence analyses, although this assumption may not hold. The sequencing pipeline was judged likely to have produced a cluster of highly shared sequence variants as a technical artifact. Immune exposure information for the cohort was limited to CMV serostatus. Strong co-occurrence of HLA alleles, especially DR and DQ, made assigning TCR associations to individual alleles difficult. Several of the top co-occurrence clusters appeared to be linked to parvovirus B19, influenza, CMV and Epstein-Barr virus, according to a later analysis. In a later analysis, TCR association rates were found to vary across HLA loci, with the most associated TCRs seen for DRB1 alleles and the fewest for HLA-C alleles. HLA typing was unavailable for some donors at each locus, so association tests used only the typed subset. In a later genetic analysis, a missense DCLRE1C variant was associated with V-gene and J-gene trimming of TCR beta chains, and the association was replicated in an independent cohort.

The library came from the immunoSEQ multiplex PCR assay. For the multiplex PCR, a mixture combining 60 forward primers for TCR Vbeta segments and 13 reverse primers for TCR Jbeta segments was used. The CDR3 region of rearranged TCR beta genes was amplified from genomic DNA by a multiplex PCR assay. The amplified TCR beta libraries were sequenced on the Illumina HiSeq System as 87-base-pair reads. In the source study's methods: Across the 600 to 700 repertoires, a later analysis counted some 80 million unique TCR beta chains, 9.5 million to 13 million of which were shared by at least two donors. Raw reads were error-corrected and collapsed into unique sequences with a nearest-neighbor algorithm that merged closely related sequences to remove PCR and sequencing errors. To assign V, D and J gene segments, CDR3 sequences were aligned to IMGT reference sequences. For a sequence to be retained, a match of at least six nucleotides to both a V gene segment and a J gene segment was required. Rearrangements were called productive when the CDR3 lacked stop codons and stayed in frame with V and J; all others were non-productive. CDR3 was defined by IMGT convention, running from the second conserved V-encoded cysteine to the conserved J-encoded phenylalanine. The earlier analysis of about 610 of the donors excluded any sequence lacking an unambiguous match to a single V gene segment. In an earlier analysis of approximately 560 of the donors, a V segment was called functional when productive rearrangements were above 56.7%, and segregating when the standard deviation between donors exceeded 5%. A statistical classification framework was developed to diagnose cytomegalovirus status using the catalog of TCR beta chain sequences. V and J gene assignment, in a later analysis, came from comparing TCR nucleotide sequences with IMGT/GENE-DB human TR gene sequences. The TCRdist pipeline was used in a later analysis to assign CDR3 sequences and most-parsimonious VDJ recombination scenarios. In a later analysis, each TCR beta chain was defined by its CDR3 amino acid sequence together with its V-gene family, and reads lacking a unique V-gene family were excluded. To address suspected cross-contamination and a sequencing artifact, a later analysis removed around 590 highly shared, low-generation-probability nucleotide sequences. In a later analysis, a clonal expansion index for each public chain was calculated from normalized within-repertoire ranks of inferred template counts. A later analysis computed generation probabilities with a VDJ recombination model fitted to out-of-frame rearrangements, and checked the results against IGoR. Hypergeometric tests were used in a later analysis to score TCR-TCR, TCR-HLA and TCR-CMV co-occurrence, with a repertoire-size bias correction applied to the TCR pairs. In a later analysis, false discovery rates were estimated by permuting HLA or CMV assignments 20 times. In a later analysis, co-occurring TCRs were grouped using DBSCAN, and TCRdist sequence similarity was added for clustering within HLA-allele-positive subsets. Repertoires with fewer than 30,000 or more than 120,000 public chains, plus five repertoires with anomalous nucleotide sharing, were excluded from co-occurrence clustering. As stored in TCRdb, this immuneACCESS dataset retains in-frame rearrangements with V and J assigned. A fraction of the clones does not appear; measured against another copy, unresolved V genes explain less than half of the discrepancy, and the remainder lacks a known reason. Clone size and V and J calls were adopted from that table, with D and trimming inferred from the DNA. This sample lists around 140,000 clones; 75% to 90% were detected once. 8.1% of the sample is taken by the ten largest.

V and J lose 5 bases and 4 bases, and a span of 14 bases separates them. The CDR3 runs 14 amino acids, cysteine and phenylalanine included. Only the CDR3 region is kept as DNA, spanning 42 bases read in frame from base 1. CDR1 and CDR2 are read off the germline V gene as MNHEY and SVGAGI. In total, around 600 healthy bone marrow donors made up the cohort. At the time of sampling, all cohort members were nominally healthy, though unrecorded immune exposures were likely present. The donor tested CMV seropositive and was one of the 289 seropositive cohort members. A peripheral blood sample was provided by each donor, and peripheral blood mononuclear cells were used for TCR beta sequencing. Genomic DNA extraction from the blood cell samples was performed with the Qiagen DNeasy Blood Extraction Kit. Note on this clone: No antigen is known for it. No qualities accompany the bases; no much larger clone lies one base away.

This clonotype was sampled from a woman in her forties or fifties in good health and CMV-seropositive. The rearrangement joined TRBV6-5 to TRBJ1-1, with a tentative D gene TRBD1 over 6 matching bases. Sequencing was performed on PBMCs. The DNA reads as follows: TGTGCCAGCAGTCTACAGGGCCCGGGCACTGAAGCTTTCTTT. Its protein reads: CASSLQGPGTEAFF.